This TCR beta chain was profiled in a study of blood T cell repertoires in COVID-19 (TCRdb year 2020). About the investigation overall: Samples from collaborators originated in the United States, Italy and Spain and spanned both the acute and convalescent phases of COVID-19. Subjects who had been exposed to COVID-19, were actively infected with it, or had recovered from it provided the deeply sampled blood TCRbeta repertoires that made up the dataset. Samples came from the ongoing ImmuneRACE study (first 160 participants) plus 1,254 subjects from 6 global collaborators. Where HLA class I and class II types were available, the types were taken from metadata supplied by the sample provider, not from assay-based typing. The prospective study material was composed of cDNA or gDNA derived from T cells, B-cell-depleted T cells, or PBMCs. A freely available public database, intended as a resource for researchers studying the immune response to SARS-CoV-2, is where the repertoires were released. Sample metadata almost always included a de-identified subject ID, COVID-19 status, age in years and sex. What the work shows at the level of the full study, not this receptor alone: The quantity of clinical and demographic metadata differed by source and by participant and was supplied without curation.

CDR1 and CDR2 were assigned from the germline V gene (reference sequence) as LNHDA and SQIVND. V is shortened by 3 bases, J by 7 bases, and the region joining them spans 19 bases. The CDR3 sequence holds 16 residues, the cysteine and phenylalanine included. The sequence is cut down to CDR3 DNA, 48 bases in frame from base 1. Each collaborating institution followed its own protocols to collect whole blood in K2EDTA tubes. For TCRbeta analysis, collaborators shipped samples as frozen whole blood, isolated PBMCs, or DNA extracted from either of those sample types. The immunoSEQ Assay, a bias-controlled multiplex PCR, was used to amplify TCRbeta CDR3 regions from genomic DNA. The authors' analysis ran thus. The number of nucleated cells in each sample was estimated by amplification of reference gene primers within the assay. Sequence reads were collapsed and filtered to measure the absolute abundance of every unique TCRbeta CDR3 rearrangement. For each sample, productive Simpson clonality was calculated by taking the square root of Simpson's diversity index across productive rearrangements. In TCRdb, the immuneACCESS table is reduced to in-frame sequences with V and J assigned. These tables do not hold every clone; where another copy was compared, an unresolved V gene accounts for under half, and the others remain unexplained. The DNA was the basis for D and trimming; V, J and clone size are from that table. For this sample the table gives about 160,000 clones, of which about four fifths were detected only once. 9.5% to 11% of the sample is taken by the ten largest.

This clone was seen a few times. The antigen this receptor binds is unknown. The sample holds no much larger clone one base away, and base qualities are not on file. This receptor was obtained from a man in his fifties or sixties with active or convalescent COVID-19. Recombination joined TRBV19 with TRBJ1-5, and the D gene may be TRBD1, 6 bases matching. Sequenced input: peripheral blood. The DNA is TGTGCCAGTAGTATGTCGGCAGGGGCCGTTGGGCAGCCCCAGCATTTT. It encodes CASSMSAGAVGQPQHF.